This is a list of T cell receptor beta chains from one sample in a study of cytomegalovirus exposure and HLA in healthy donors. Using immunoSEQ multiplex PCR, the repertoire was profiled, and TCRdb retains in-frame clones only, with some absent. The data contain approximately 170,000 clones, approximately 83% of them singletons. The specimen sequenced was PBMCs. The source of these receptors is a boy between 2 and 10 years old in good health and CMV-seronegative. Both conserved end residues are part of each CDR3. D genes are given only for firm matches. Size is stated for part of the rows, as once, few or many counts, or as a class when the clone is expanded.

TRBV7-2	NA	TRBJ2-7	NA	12	TGTGCCAGCAGCTCCCTAGGTATCGAGCAGTACTTC	CASSSLGIEQYF
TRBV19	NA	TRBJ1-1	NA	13	TGTGCCAGTAGTATCCCCAGGGAGGGGGAAGCTTTCTTT	CASSIPREGEAFF
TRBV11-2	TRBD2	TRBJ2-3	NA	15	TGTGCCAGCAGCTTCACTAGCGGGAGCACAGATACGCAGTATTTT	CASSFTSGSTDTQYF
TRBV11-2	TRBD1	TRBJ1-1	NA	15	TGTGCCAGCAGCTTATCTACGGACAGGGACACTGAAGCTTTCTTT	CASSLSTDRDTEAFF
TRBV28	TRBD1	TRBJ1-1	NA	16	TGTGCCAGCAGCCTCGGGACAGGGGGCGCGGGGACTGAAGCTTTCTTT	CASSLGTGGAGTEAFF
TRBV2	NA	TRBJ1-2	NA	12	TGTGCCAGCACTAAGGGGTTAACTGGCTACACCTTC	CASTKGLTGYTF
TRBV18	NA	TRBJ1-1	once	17	TGTGCCAGCTCACCACTGTTCACAGGCCTAAGGAACACTGAAGCTTTCTTT	CASSPLFTGLRNTEAFF
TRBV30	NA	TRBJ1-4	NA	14	TGTGCCTGGAGTGTACCCGTTCGTCGGGAAAAACTGTTTTTT	CAWSVPVRREKLFF
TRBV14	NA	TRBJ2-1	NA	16	TGTGCCAGCAGCCTATTCACGGGGGTTACTTACAATGAGCAGTTCTTC	CASSLFTGVTYNEQFF
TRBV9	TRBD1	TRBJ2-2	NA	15	TGTGCCAGCAGCGTAGGGGGGACAGCCACCGGGGAGCTGTTTTTT	CASSVGGTATGELFF
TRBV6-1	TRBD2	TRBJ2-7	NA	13	TGTGCCAGCAGAGCGGGACTAGCGAGGGAGCAGTACTTC	CASRAGLAREQYF
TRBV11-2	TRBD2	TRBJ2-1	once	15	TGTGCCAGCAGCCAAAAACTAGCGGGGGGCAATGAGCAGTTCTTC	CASSQKLAGGNEQFF
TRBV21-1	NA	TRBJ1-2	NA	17	TGTGCCAGCAGCAAAGGTAGAGGACTCAACCTTAACTATGGCTACACCTTC	CASSKGRGLNLNYGYTF
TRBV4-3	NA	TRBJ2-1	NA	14	TGCGCCAGCAGCCAAGGTATTGGAGGGGATGAGCAGTTCTTC	CASSQGIGGDEQFF
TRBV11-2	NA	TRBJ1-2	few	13	TGTGCCAGCAGCGGTGGGGCCGGCTATGGCTACACCTTC	CASSGGAGYGYTF
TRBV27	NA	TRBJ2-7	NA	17	TGTGCCAGCAGTCCCATCGATCGACCGGCTAGTGACTACGAGCAGTACTTC	CASSPIDRPASDYEQYF
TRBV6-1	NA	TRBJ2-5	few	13	TGTGCCACCGTCACCTCCCTACAAGAGACCCAGTACTTC	CATVTSLQETQYF
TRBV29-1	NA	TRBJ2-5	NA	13	TGCAGCGTTGAACAGACAGGAGGCGAGACCCAGTACTTC	CSVEQTGGETQYF
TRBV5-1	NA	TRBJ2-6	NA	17	TGCGCCAGCAGCTTCCCACAGGGATACTCTGGGGCCAACGTCCTGACTTTC	CASSFPQGYSGANVLTF
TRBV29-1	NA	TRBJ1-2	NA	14	TGCAGCTTCCTAAACGGGGTCACCGGAGGGGGCTACACCTTC	CSFLNGVTGGGYTF
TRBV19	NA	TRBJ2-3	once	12	TGTGCCAGTAGGAGCGGATTAGATACGCAGTATTTT	CASRSGLDTQYF
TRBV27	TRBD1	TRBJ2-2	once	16	TGTGCCAGCGCAGGGTTAACAGGGGGGTGGCCCGGGGAGCTGTTTTTT	CASAGLTGGWPGELFF
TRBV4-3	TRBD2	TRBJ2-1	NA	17	TGCGCCAGCAGCCAAGAGGGAGCGGGGGCCTCCTACAATGAGCAGTTCTTC	CASSQEGAGASYNEQFF
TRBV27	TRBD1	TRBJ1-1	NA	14	TGTGCCAGCAGTTTGGAGGGGGCCAGAACTGAAGCTTTCTTT	CASSLEGARTEAFF
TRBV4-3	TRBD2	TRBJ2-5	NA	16	TGCGCCAGCAGCCAAGAGATAGCGGGAGGGGAAGAGACCCAGTACTTC	CASSQEIAGGEETQYF
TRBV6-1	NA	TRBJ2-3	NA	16	TGTGCCAGCAGTGTAAGAGTAGCAGTCCCCACAGATACGCAGTATTTT	CASSVRVAVPTDTQYF
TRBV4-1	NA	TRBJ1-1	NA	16	TGCGCCAGCAGCCAAGATGATGACAGTCTGAACACTGAAGCTTTCTTT	CASSQDDDSLNTEAFF
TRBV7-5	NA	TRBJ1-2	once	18	TGTGCCAGAAGCTCTACAATTAAACAGAGGGGGTCAAGGGATGGCTACACCTTC	CARSSTIKQRGSRDGYTF
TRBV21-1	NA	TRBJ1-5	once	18	TGTGCCAGCAGCACATCAAAGCCCCCAGGACCACCGGGGCAGCCCCAGCATTTT	CASSTSKPPGPPGQPQHF
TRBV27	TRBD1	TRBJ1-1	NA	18	TGTGCCAGCAGTTTATACCCCGCCCAGGGGGGACGGGACACTGAAGCTTTCTTT	CASSLYPAQGGRDTEAFF
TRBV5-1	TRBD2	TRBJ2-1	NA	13	TGCGCCAGCAGCTTGTGGGGGGGCAATGAGCAGTTCTTC	CASSLWGGNEQFF
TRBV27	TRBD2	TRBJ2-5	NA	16	TGTGCCAGCAGTACCGCCCTAGCGGGGTCAGGGGAGACCCAGTACTTC	CASSTALAGSGETQYF
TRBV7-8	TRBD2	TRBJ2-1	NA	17	TGTGCCAGCACTTTCGGGAAGACTAGCGGGGGCAACAATGAGCAGTTCTTC	CASTFGKTSGGNNEQFF
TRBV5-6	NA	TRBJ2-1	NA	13	TGTGCCAGCAGGCGGTCCAGTGGAAAGTCCAAGTTCTTC	CASRRSSGKSKFF
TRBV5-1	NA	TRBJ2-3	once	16	TGCGCCAGCAGCTTGGATGTTAGCGCAAGCACAGATACGCAGTATTTT	CASSLDVSASTDTQYF
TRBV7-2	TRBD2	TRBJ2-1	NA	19	TGTGCCAGCAGCTCCAGGACTAGCGGGGGGCCGGGCCCCCGCAATGAGCAGTTCTTC	CASSSRTSGGPGPRNEQFF
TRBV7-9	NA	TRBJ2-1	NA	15	TGTGCCAGCAGCTTAGGTATACTAGTGGTCAATGAGCAGTTCTTC	CASSLGILVVNEQFF
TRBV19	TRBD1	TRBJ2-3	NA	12	TGTGCCAGTAGAGGACAGGAAGATACGCAGTATTTT	CASRGQEDTQYF
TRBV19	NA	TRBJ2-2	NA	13	TGTGCCAGTAGGACAGGAAACACCGGGGAGCTGTTTTTT	CASRTGNTGELFF
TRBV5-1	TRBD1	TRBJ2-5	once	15	TGCGCCAGCAGCTTTATCAGGGGGCCGGGGGAGACCCAGTACTTC	CASSFIRGPGETQYF
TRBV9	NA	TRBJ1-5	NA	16	TGTGCCAGCAGCGCCTTTCCAGGGAGGGGAAATCAGCCCCAGCATTTT	CASSAFPGRGNQPQHF
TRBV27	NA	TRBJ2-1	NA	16	TGTGCCAGCAGTCCCGTCAGACAGGTTTCAGGGAATGAGCAGTTCTTC	CASSPVRQVSGNEQFF
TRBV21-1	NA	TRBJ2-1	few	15	TGTGCCAGCAGCTGCAGGCGGAGGGACTACAATGAGCAGTTCTTC	CASSCRRRDYNEQFF
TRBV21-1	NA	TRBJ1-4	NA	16	TGTGCCAGCAGCGCTTGGGGTCAGGGGAAGAATGAAAAACTGTTTTTT	CASSAWGQGKNEKLFF
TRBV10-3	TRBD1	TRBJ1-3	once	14	TGTGCCATCAGAGGACAGGGAGCGGGAAACACCATATATTTT	CAIRGQGAGNTIYF
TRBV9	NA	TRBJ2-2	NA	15	TGTGCCAGCAGCAGGCAGGGCTTTAACACCGGGGAGCTGTTTTTT	CASSRQGFNTGELFF
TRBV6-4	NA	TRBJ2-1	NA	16	TGTGCCAGCAGTGACTCGGCCCTAGACGTTATCAATGAGCAGTTCTTC	CASSDSALDVINEQFF
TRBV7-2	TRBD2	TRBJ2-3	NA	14	TGTGCCAGCAGCTTAACTGGGGGGGCAGATACGCAGTATTTT	CASSLTGGADTQYF
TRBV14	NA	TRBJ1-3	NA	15	TGTGCCAGCAGCCGCAATGAGGGAGCTGGAAACACCATATATTTT	CASSRNEGAGNTIYF
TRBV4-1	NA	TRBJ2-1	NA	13	TGCGCCAGCAGCCAAGTTGCGGGGAATGAGCAGTTCTTC	CASSQVAGNEQFF